This entry lists 11 T cell receptor beta chains sequenced from one sample in a study of blood T cell repertoires in COVID-19. The protocol was immunoSEQ multiplex PCR, while the TCRdb copy is restricted to in-frame clones and leaves out a portion. The table includes roughly 200,000 clones, about 88% detected once. Sequences were obtained from peripheral blood. These receptors came from a middle-aged man with COVID-19, enrolled during active disease.

This clone has just a few counts. This chain connects TRBV7-2 to TRBJ2-6; 7 bases are a match to TRBD1. The CDR3 contains 15 residues. CDR1 is SGHTA, CDR2 FQGNSA, per germline. With V trimmed by 5 bases and J by 4 bases, 5 bases remained unmatched. CDR3 nucleotide sequence: TGTGCCAGCAGCCTAGTAGGGGGCGGGGCCAACGTCCTGACTTTC. It encodes CASSLVGGGANVLTF. Full variable domain (rest looked up from reference TRBV7-2 and TRBJ2-6): GAGVSQSPSNKVTEKGKDVELRCDPISGHTALYWYRQSLGQGLEFLIYFQGNSAPDKSGLPSDRFSAERTGGSVSTLTIQRTQQEDSAVYLCASSLVGGGANVLTFGAGSRLTVL.

V usage is TRBV5-1 and J usage is TRBJ2-3; 11 bases are shared with TRBD2. V lost 2 bases to trimming and J lost 4 bases; unmatched junction nucleotides: 9. Germline lookup yields CDR1 SGHRS and CDR2 YFSETQ. This CDR3 region has 17 residues. The CDR3 nucleotides read TGCGCCAGCAGCTTATTAGCGGGGGGGCTTGGCGCAGATACGCAGTATTTT. Protein sequence: CASSLLAGGLGADTQYF.

V usage is TRBV18 and J usage is TRBJ2-4, with D possibly TRBD2 on 5 matching bases. Trimming took 4 bases from V and 1 from J, leaving 23 bases between them. This CDR3 has 19 amino acids. Per germline, CDR1 KGHSH and CDR2 LQKENI. The CDR3 DNA reads as TGTGCCAGCTCACGCGAAGCGATCCTACTCTCGGGGGCCAAAAACATTCAGTACTTC. It encodes CASSREAILLSGAKNIQYF.

The rearrangement uses TRBV6-5 and TRBJ1-2; 11 bases are shared with TRBD1. The CDR3 extends over 16 amino acids. V lost 0 bases and J lost 7; bases outside the gene matches: 7. CDR1 is MNHEY, CDR2 SVGAGI, per germline. CDR3 amino acids: CASSYSGQGAFVGYTF. The CDR3 coding sequence is TGTGCCAGCAGTTACTCAGGACAGGGGGCGTTTGTTGGCTACACCTTC.

The genes are TRBV14 and TRBJ2-1; D perhaps matches TRBD1 (6 bases). Germline assignment: CDR1 SGHDN and CDR2 FVKESK. This CDR3 is built from 13 residues. The V end lost 10 bases, the J end lost 4 bases, and 14 bases lay between the germline ends. The CDR3 sequence is CATSDRLYNEQFF. CDR3 in DNA: TGTGCCACCTCGGACAGACTTTACAATGAGCAGTTCTTC.

V gene TRBV10-3 combines with J gene TRBJ2-4; D is uncertain. V was trimmed by 3 bases and J by 3 bases, leaving 9 bases between them. Germline CDR1 ENHRY, CDR2 SYGVKD. This CDR3 has 14 amino acids. The CDR3 reads CAISDDFGKNIQYF. In DNA, the CDR3 is TGTGCCATCAGTGACGATTTCGGCAAAAACATTCAGTACTTC.

V gene TRBV7-9 combines with J gene TRBJ2-7; the match to TRBD1 covers 7 bases. The CDR3 has 14 amino acids. The ends lost 1 base at V and 3 bases at J; junction bases unmatched: 3. CDR1 and CDR2 (germline): SEHNR, FQNEAQ (reference sequence). CDR3 sequence (DNA): TGTGCCAGCAGCTTAGGGGCAGGGGGCTACGAGCAGTACTTC. Encoded protein: CASSLGAGGYEQYF.

This chain joins TRBV30 and TRBJ1-5; no definite D call. Germline lookup yields CDR1 GTSNPN and CDR2 SVGIG (reference sequence). This CDR3 region has 13 residues. V was trimmed by 2 bases and J by 0 bases, leaving 5 bases between them. CDR3 coding DNA: TGTGCCTGGAGTATAAATAGCAATCAGCCCCAGCATTTT. This codes for CAWSINSNQPQHF. The full variable domain, with the rest looked up from reference TRBV30 and TRBJ1-5, is SQTIHQWPATLVQPVGSPLSLECTVEGTSNPNLYWYRQAAGRGLQLLFYSVGIGQISSEVPQNLSASRPQDRQFILSSKKLLLSDSGFYLCAWSINSNQPQHFGDGTRLSIL.

This chain uses TRBV27 with TRBJ1-5, with TRBD1 as a possible D gene (6 bases). Trimming stripped 5 bases from V and 4 bases from J, with 12 bases between. This CDR3 spans 14 amino acids. The germline gives CDR1 MNHEY, CDR2 SMNVEV (reference sequence). This chain's CDR3 is CASSPSRGNQPQHF. CDR3 DNA sequence: TGTGCCAGCAGTCCATCCAGGGGAAATCAGCCCCAGCATTTT.

This clone was recorded only once. This chain connects TRBV18 to TRBJ1-2; maybe TRBD1 (6 bases). The germline V gene encodes CDR1 KGHSH and CDR2 LQKENI. V dropped 3 bases and J dropped 5 bases, with 19 bases sitting between them. The CDR3 loop spans 16 amino acids. Here the CDR3 DNA reads TGTGCCAGCTCACCCCAAAGCCGGGACATCGGATATGGCTACACCTTC. It yields the protein CASSPQSRDIGYGYTF.

The chain combines TRBV7-2 with TRBJ1-5, with 7 bases lining up with TRBD1. This CDR3 has 15 amino acids. Per the germline V gene, CDR1 is SGHTA and CDR2 is FQGNSA. V trimming: 5 bases; J trimming: 0 bases; junction bases outside the gene matches: 4. CDR3 DNA: TGTGCCAGCAGCAAGGGGGCTGCTAGCAATCAGCCCCAGCATTTT. Its translation: CASSKGAASNQPQHF. Looking up the rest from reference TRBV7-2 and TRBJ1-5 gives the full variable domain: GAGVSQSPSNKVTEKGKDVELRCDPISGHTALYWYRQSLGQGLEFLIYFQGNSAPDKSGLPSDRFSAERTGGSVSTLTIQRTQQEDSAVYLCASSKGAASNQPQHFGDGTRLSIL.